Described below is a single T cell receptor beta chain sequence and its context. This sample is drawn from a study of blood T cell repertoires in COVID-19. In the study overall: PBMCs, B-cell-depleted T cells, or T cells were the source of the cDNA or gDNA that made up the material.

Authors' data handling: By means of reference gene primer amplification, nucleated cell counts were estimated. Sequencing used immunoSEQ multiplex PCR; TCRdb keeps in-frame clones, though not all of them. The V and J calls and the clone size are those of that table, but D and trimming were determined from the DNA. Of 200,000 to 250,000 clones listed, roughly 87% are singletons. This CDR3 is built from 17 residues. From germline, CDR1 is LNHDA and CDR2 SQIVND (reference sequence). Losses at the gene ends were 3 bases for V and 0 bases for J; bases not matched to a gene: 5. The genes are TRBV19 and TRBJ1-5; the match to TRBD1 covers 10 bases. The sample comprised peripheral blood. This TCR came from a woman aged 18-30 years who had recovered from COVID-19. CDR3: CASSIGDRGYSNQPQHF. CDR3 nucleotide sequence: TGTGCCAGTAGTATCGGGGACAGGGGATATAGCAATCAGCCCCAGCATTTT.